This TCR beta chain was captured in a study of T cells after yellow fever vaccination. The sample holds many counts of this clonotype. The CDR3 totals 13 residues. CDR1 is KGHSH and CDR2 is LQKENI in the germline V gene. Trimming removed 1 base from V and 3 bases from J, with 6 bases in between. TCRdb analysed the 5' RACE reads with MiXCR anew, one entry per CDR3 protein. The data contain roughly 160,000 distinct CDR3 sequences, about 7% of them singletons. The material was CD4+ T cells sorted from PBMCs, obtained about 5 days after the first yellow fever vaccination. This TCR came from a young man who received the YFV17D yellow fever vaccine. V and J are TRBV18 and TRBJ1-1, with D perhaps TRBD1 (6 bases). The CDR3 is CASSPQGDTEAFF. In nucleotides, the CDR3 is TGTGCCAGCTCACCACAGGGGGACACTGAAGCTTTCTTT.